These T cell receptor beta chains were read from a single sample in a study of T cells in localized non-small cell lung cancer. Method: immunoSEQ multiplex PCR; TCRdb's copy keeps in-frame clones and lacks some. The sample has around 79,000 clones, 80% seen once. The specimen was PBMCs, collected before any cancer treatment. These receptors were obtained from a man aged 35 to 69 with stage II squamous cell lung carcinoma. CDR3s include the opening cysteine and the closing phenylalanine or tryptophan. The D gene is left open where the match is weak. A row's size may be missing; if present it is once, few, many or a size class.

d_call: TRBD1; v_call: TRBV4-1; clone_size: NA; j_call: TRBJ1-5; cdr3_aa: CASSHLFPGQGNQPQHF; cdr3_nt: TGCGCCAGCAGCCACTTATTCCCGGGACAGGGTAATCAGCCCCAGCATTTT
d_call: NA; v_call: TRBV5-4; clone_size: many; j_call: TRBJ2-1; cdr3_aa: CASSLYNEQFF; cdr3_nt: TGTGCCAGCAGCTTGTACAATGAGCAGTTCTTC
d_call: NA; v_call: TRBV5-1; clone_size: NA; j_call: TRBJ1-5; cdr3_aa: CASSQDTISNQPQHF; cdr3_nt: TGCGCCAGCAGTCAGGACACGATTAGCAATCAGCCCCAGCATTTT
d_call: NA; v_call: TRBV5-8; clone_size: NA; j_call: TRBJ2-3; cdr3_aa: CASRTYDHTDTQYF; cdr3_nt: TGTGCCAGCAGGACATACGATCACACAGATACGCAGTATTTT
d_call: TRBD2; v_call: TRBV5-6; clone_size: NA; j_call: TRBJ2-1; cdr3_aa: CASRRGTGAYNEQFF; cdr3_nt: TGTGCCAGCAGGCGGGGGACCGGGGCCTACAATGAGCAGTTCTTC
d_call: TRBD1; v_call: TRBV6-6; clone_size: NA; j_call: TRBJ1-1; cdr3_aa: CASKEQGVVNTEAFF; cdr3_nt: TGTGCCAGCAAGGAACAGGGGGTTGTGAACACTGAAGCTTTCTTT
d_call: TRBD1; v_call: TRBV7-9; clone_size: NA; j_call: TRBJ2-7; cdr3_aa: CASSRTGREQYF; cdr3_nt: TGTGCCAGCAGCCGGACAGGCCGCGAGCAGTACTTC
d_call: TRBD1; v_call: TRBV29-1; clone_size: NA; j_call: TRBJ2-1; cdr3_aa: CSGREPKGQGDEQFF; cdr3_nt: TGCAGCGGGAGAGAGCCTAAAGGACAGGGGGATGAGCAGTTCTTC
d_call: NA; v_call: TRBV6-6; clone_size: NA; j_call: TRBJ2-7; cdr3_aa: CASANSAGEQYF; cdr3_nt: TGTGCCAGCGCCAACTCCGCCGGCGAGCAGTACTTC
d_call: NA; v_call: TRBV28; clone_size: many; j_call: TRBJ1-2; cdr3_aa: CASGTRFGYTF; cdr3_nt: TGTGCCAGCGGGACGAGGTTCGGCTACACCTTC